This T cell receptor beta chain was found in a study of immune cell composition in non-small cell lung cancer (dated by TCRdb to about 2017). With respect to the entire study: To assign histologic subtype, which was mostly lung adenocarcinoma or squamous cell carcinoma, H&E was combined with p63, CK5, Napsin A and TTF-1 immunohistochemistry. Using Adaptive Biotechnologies, the researchers ran TCR-beta sequencing on 34 paired NSCLC tumour and non-adjacent lung specimens, along with around 25 tumour-only specimens. Several tumour specimens with TCR-beta data were rare histological subtypes and were excluded from the subtype comparisons. Supplementary cohort #1, 10 lung adenocarcinoma cases, had paired tumour/lung TCR-beta sequencing and TIL populations generated to assess tumour reactivity. What the authors observed across the whole study: No significant correlation was found between tumour TCR-beta clonality and smoking pack-years. Across about 10 adenocarcinoma cases, TIL tumour reactivity correlated strongly with maximal tumour-associated clone frequency but not with overall clonality. Only roughly 9 cases were included in the reactivity cohort, and sequence sharing between tumour-reactive clones and the dominant in vivo tumour-associated clones was not shown. Nearly half of NSCLC cases had tumour-associated clones >0.5%, with approximately 76% of squamous carcinomas showing such clones compared with under 35% of adenocarcinomas.

Normal lung samples came from the same patient and consisted of non-adjacent lung tissue collected as far from the tumour as possible, at a distance of at least 3 cm. Frozen aliquots of unsorted single-cell suspensions were used for genomic DNA extraction with the QIAamp DNA kit. Tissues arrived within 2 hours after resection and were immediately processed into single-cell suspensions. Tissue was broken up mechanically, digested enzymatically with DNase I, collagenase I and hyaluronidase for 30 to 35 minutes at 37 degrees C, and then filtered and RBC-lysed. TCR-beta CDR3 regions were amplified from genomic DNA by a two-step multiplex PCR, with the second step adding Illumina-compatible adaptors. As a commercial immunoSEQ service, TCR-beta immunosequencing was carried out on an Illumina platform. From the authors' description of their analysis: Repertoires were summarised as Top 10 Clones, the percentage of T-cell templates from the ten most frequent sequences, and productive clonality. Values of productive clonality ranged from 0 to 1, with a monoclonal population indicated by a value of 1. Sequences comprising at least 0.1% of tumour T-cell templates but absent from matched non-adjacent lung were defined as tumour-associated clones and were identified via log10 scatter plots. Student's t-tests were used for two-group comparisons, ANOVA for comparisons across stages, and linear regression for relationships, with analyses done in GraphPad Prism7 and R. TCRdb provides this immuneACCESS table in a form limited to in-frame rearrangements. Some clones are lacking; in checked studies, under half of them reflect an unresolved V gene, and why the rest are absent is not known. V and J calls plus clone size are reproduced from that table; the DNA served to infer D and trimming. This sample is represented by 2,500 to 3,500 clones; over 60% of them were singletons. The ten largest clonotypes hold roughly 16% of the sample.

Via the germline V gene, CDR1 is SNHLY and CDR2 FYNNEI. The CDR3 runs 19 residues from the cysteine to the phenylalanine. Only the CDR3 part of the read is kept: 57 bases, read in frame from the first base. V is cut by 5 bases and J by 4 bases, and the space between the germline ends is 28 bases. Note on this clone: Its antigen specificity is not known. There are no base qualities to consult, and no much larger clone falls within one base.

In addition, the sample was reused for a study of CD4 T cells in lung cancer. As the second paper documents: The study screened blood T cells of NSCLC patients for responses to candidate mutation-encoded neoepitopes and isolated neoantigen-specific CD4+ T-cell clones and TCRs. Four patients undergoing curative-intent resections for stage I-III non-small cell lung cancer provided the tumor and non-adjacent lung tissue. The resected patients had lung adenocarcinoma or squamous cell carcinoma, were aged 60 to 69 at blood donation, and mostly were former smokers. Treatments the patients had received before donating blood included platinum chemotherapy, and some of the patients were given nivolumab or pembrolizumab. Some blood-derived responses might be explained by in vitro priming of naive T cells or cross-reactivity rather than by memory responses to the cancer. Deep sequencing of TCRB was used to follow the frequency of neoantigen-specific clonotypes in tumor resections, non-adjacent lung and cultured T-cell products. TCRB sequence data were analyzed using the kit provider's software, and tumor enrichment of clonotype templates was assessed with Fisher's exact test.

This sequence was found in a human donor with non-small cell lung cancer. The source material was non-adjacent lung tissue. The rearranged chain carries TRBV2 and TRBJ2-3; the best D guess is TRBD2, with 7 bases matching. Here is the DNA: TGTGCCAGCAGTCCCCTTGGGGGGGGCTTGACGGGGTTGGCAGATACGCAGTATTTT. Its protein is CASSPLGGGLTGLADTQYF.